What follows are 5 T cell receptor beta chains derived from one specimen sequenced in a study of T cell responses to AZD1222 COVID-19 vaccine. Measured with immunoSEQ multiplex PCR; TCRdb has only the in-frame clones, and not every one. The table records tens of thousands of clones, around three quarters of them present only once. Sequenced here: peripheral blood, sampled 28 days after the second AZD1222 dose. These receptors all stem from an adult who received the AZD1222 COVID-19 vaccine.

The chain carries TRBV19 and TRBJ1-1; a weak D match, TRBD1 (5 bases). V lost 6 bases and J lost 5, with 16 bases in between. The length of the CDR3 is 14 residues. Germline values: CDR1 LNHDA, CDR2 SQIVND (reference sequence). This CDR3 is CASRALGGVTEAFF. The DNA for the CDR3 is TGTGCCAGTAGGGCCTTGGGAGGGGTTACTGAAGCTTTCTTT.

This chain connects TRBV7-2 to TRBJ1-1; 10 bases match TRBD1. CDR1 is SGHTA and CDR2 is FQGNSA in the germline V gene. CDR3 length: 18 amino acids. J was trimmed by 1 base and V by 5 bases; bases with no gene match: 13. The CDR3 spells CASSPTGQGLVPNTEAFF. The CDR3 DNA reads as TGTGCCAGCAGCCCAACGGGACAGGGGCTTGTCCCGAACACTGAAGCTTTCTTT.

The rearrangement joins TRBV5-1 to TRBJ1-2, with no clear D. Between the trimmed V and J ends, which lost 0 bases and 6 bases, there was a span of 9 bases. The V gene's germline CDR1 is SGHRS and CDR2 YFSETQ. The CDR3 has 13 amino acids. The CDR3 DNA is TGCGCCAGCAGCTTGGTGGGGTCTGATGGCTACACCTTC. This gives the protein CASSLVGSDGYTF.

The rearrangement links TRBV7-8 to TRBJ1-5; possible D gene TRBD1, 6 bases. This CDR3 is 14 amino acids long. CDR1 and CDR2 (germline): SGHVS, FQNEAQ. V lost 4 bases, J lost 7 bases, and 14 bases lay in between. For the CDR3, the DNA is TGTGCCAGCAGCTCGCGCCAGGGGATCCAGCCCCAGCATTTT. Its translation is CASSSRQGIQPQHF.

Only one count was recorded for this clone. V and J are TRBV6-5 and TRBJ2-3; D perhaps matches TRBD2 (5 bases). Trimming cost V 7 bases and J 7 bases, with 15 bases left between them. CDR1 is MNHEY and CDR2 is SVGAGI in the germline V gene. This CDR3 spans 13 amino acids. The CDR3 sequence is CASKGPAAYTQYF. The CDR3 DNA is TGTGCCAGCAAAGGGCCAGCGGCCTATACGCAGTATTTT.